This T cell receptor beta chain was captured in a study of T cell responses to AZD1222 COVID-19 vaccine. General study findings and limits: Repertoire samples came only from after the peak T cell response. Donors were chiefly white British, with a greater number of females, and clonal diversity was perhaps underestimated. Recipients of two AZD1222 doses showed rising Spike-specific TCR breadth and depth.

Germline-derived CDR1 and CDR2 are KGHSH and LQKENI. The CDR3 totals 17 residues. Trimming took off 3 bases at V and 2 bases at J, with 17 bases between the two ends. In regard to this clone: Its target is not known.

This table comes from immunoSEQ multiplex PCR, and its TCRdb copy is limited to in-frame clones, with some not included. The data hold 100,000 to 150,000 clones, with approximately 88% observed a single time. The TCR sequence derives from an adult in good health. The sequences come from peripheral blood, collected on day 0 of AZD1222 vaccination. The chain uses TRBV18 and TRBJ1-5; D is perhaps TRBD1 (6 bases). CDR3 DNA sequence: TGTGCCAGCTCACCCTTTCGGGGGGCGGACGGCAATCAGCCCCAGCATTTT. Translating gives CASSPFRGADGNQPQHF.